This T cell receptor beta chain emerged from a study of blood T cell repertoires in COVID-19. On the study more broadly: Acute and convalescent COVID-19 samples came from the United States, Italy and Spain. T cells, B-cell-depleted T cells, or PBMCs provided the cDNA or gDNA that served as material.

The CDR3 covers 13 residues. The germline gives CDR1 KGHSH, CDR2 LQKENI. V lost 3 bases to trimming and J lost 4 bases; unmatched junction nucleotides: 3. Per the study methods: It was from reference gene primer amplification that nucleated cell counts were estimated. Assay used: immunoSEQ multiplex PCR; TCRdb lists only in-frame clones, some missing. That table supplies the V and J calls and clone size; D and trimming were determined from the DNA. The data hold about 230,000 clones, with roughly 80% observed a single time. The clonotype was recovered from an elderly woman with acute or convalescent COVID-19. Sample: peripheral blood. This chain uses TRBV18 with TRBJ2-7; TRBD2 aligns across 7 bases. CDR3 DNA sequence: TGTGCCAGCTCACCTGGACTAGTATACGAGCAGTACTTC. Protein product: CASSPGLVYEQYF. Full variable domain (rest looked up from reference TRBV18 and TRBJ2-7): NAGVMQNPRHLVRRRGQEARLRCSPMKGHSHVYWYRQLPEEGLKFMVYLQKENIIDESGMPKERFSAEFPKEGPSILRIQQVVRGDSAAYFCASSPGLVYEQYFGPGTRLTVT.